The clone carrying this TCR beta chain was picked up a small number of times. Its target is unknown. The CDR3 covers 16 residues. The germline CDR1 and CDR2 sequences are SGHRS and YFSETQ. Trimming removed 0 bases at V and 0 bases at J, with 7 bases between. The data derive from a study of response to subunit inactivated influenza vaccine. Study-wide findings and caveats: Authors proposed each seasonal influenza vaccination draws in few new T cells.

TCRdb itself ran the RT-PCR reads through MiXCR, one entry per CDR3 protein. This table has around 790,000 distinct CDR3 sequences, 21% appearing once. The starting material was PBMCs from blood, obtained more than 4 days after vaccination. The sequence derives from a middle-aged man who received an inactivated influenza vaccine. The chain joins TRBV5-1 to TRBJ2-6; D is undetermined. In nucleotides, the CDR3 is TGCGCCAGCAGCTTGGCGCCGACCTCTGGGGCCAACGTCCTGACTTTC. Encoded protein: CASSLAPTSGANVLTF.